This TCR beta chain was recorded in a study of beta chain features in type 1 diabetes. Study-wide results and limits: More deletions and fewer insertions at VDJ junctions were seen in type 1 diabetes patients. Moderate but significant shortening of TCRB CDR3s was recorded in all four CD4+ subsets from Type 1 diabetes patients.

Sorting of CD4+ naive, central memory, regulatory and stem cell-like memory cells was performed via CD45RO/CCR7/CD25/CD127/CD95/CD27. The V segment lost 4 bases and the J segment 5 bases; nucleotides outside the gene matches: 8. The CDR3 totals 16 residues. The germline V gene has CDR1 SGHRS and CDR2 YFSETQ. Investigators reverse transcribed all isolated RNA, so they sequenced expressed TCRB transcripts. Average reads for naive, central memory and regulatory T cell samples were roughly 3.4 million. The table came from immunoSEQ multiplex PCR; TCRdb's copy has only in-frame clones and leaves some out. Here the sample spans around 97,000 clones, over 25% being singletons. This clone was picked up a small number of times. Its antigen is not known.

Sequencing was done on a sample of central memory CD4+ T cells from blood. This sequence was found in a woman under 30 with type 1 diabetes. The rearrangement joins TRBV5-1 to TRBJ2-2; TRBD2 agrees at 10 bases. The CDR3, as DNA: TGCGCCAGCAGCGCCTCTAGCGGGAGTGGGACCGGGGAGCTGTTTTTT. It is translated as CASSASSGSGTGELFF.